This TCR beta chain was captured by sequencing in a study of T cells expressing NK-cell markers. On the study more broadly: In the group of eight sequenced donors, seven were HCMV-seropositive and one was seronegative. Study-level results: The same clonotypes also predominated in the CD3+CD56-NKG2C+ fraction of several donors. NKG2C+ dominant clonotypes from 5 to 7 donors made up about 1.0-7.5% of CD8+ T cells.

Comments on this clonotype: What it binds is unknown.

TCRdb derives one entry per CDR3 protein from the 5' RACE reads, leaving out DNA. The sample data list roughly 430,000 distinct CDR3 sequences. This CDR3 spans 14 amino acids. The germline gives CDR1 SEHNR, CDR2 FQNEAQ (reference sequence). Sequences were obtained from blood T cells: a sorted CD56 or NKG2C T cell subset, CD4+ or CD8+ T cells, or bulk PBMC T cells (not recorded which). This receptor was taken from a woman between 18 and 75 years old in good health. The chain links TRBV7-9 to TRBJ2-1; TCRdb calls TRBD2, which cannot be checked without DNA. The CDR3 is CAAGSSGGYNEQFF.